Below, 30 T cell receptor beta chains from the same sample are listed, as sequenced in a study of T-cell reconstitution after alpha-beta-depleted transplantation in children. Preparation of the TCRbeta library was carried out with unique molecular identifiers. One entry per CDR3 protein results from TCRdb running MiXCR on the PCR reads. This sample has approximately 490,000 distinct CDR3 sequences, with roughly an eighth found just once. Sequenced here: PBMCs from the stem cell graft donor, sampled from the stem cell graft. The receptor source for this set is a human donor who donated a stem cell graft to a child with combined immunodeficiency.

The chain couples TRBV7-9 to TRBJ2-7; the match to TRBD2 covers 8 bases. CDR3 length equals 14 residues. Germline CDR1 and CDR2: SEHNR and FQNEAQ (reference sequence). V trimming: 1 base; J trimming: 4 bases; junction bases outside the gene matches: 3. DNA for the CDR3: TGTGCCAGCAGCTTAGGGGGACTAGTTTACGAGCAGTACTTC. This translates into CASSLGGLVYEQYF.

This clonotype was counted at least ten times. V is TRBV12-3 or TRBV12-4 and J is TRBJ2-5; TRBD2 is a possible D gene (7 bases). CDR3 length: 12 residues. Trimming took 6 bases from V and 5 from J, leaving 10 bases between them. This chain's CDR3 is CASSPGGETQYF. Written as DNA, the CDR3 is TGTGCCAGCAGCCCGGGGGGCGAGACCCAGTACTTC.

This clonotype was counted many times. The CDR3 region has the DNA TGTGCCAGTTCCCTAGCGGGAGGGACCGGGGAGCTGTTTTTT. Translated, it gives CASSLAGGTGELFF. This chain uses TRBV2 with TRBJ2-2, with 12 nucleotides matching TRBD2. Germline values: CDR1 SNHLY, CDR2 FYNNEI. V shed 9 bases, J shed 5 bases, and the junction held 4 bases outside the gene matches. The CDR3 is made up of 14 amino acids.

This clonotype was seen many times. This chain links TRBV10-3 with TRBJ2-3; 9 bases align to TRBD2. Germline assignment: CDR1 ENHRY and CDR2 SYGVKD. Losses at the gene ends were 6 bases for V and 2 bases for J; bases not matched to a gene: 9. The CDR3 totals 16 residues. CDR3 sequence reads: CAISLSAGGPTDTQYF. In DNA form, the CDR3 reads TGTGCCATCAGCCTTTCCGCGGGGGGGCCCACAGATACGCAGTATTTT.

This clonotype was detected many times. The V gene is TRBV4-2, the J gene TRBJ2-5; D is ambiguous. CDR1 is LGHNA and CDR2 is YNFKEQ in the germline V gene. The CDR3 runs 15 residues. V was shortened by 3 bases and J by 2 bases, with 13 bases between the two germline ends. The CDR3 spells CASSHPKEGQETQYF. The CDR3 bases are TGTGCCAGCAGCCACCCCAAGGAAGGACAAGAGACCCAGTACTTC.

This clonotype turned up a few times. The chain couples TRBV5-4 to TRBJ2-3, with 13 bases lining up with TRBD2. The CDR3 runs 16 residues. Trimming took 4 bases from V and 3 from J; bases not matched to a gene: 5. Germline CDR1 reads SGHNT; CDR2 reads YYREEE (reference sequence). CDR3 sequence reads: CASSEGLAGRTDTQYF. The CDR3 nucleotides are TGTGCCAGCAGCGAGGGACTAGCGGGACGGACAGATACGCAGTATTTT. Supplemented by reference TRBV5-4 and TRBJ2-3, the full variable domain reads ETGVTQSPTHLIKTRGQQVTLRCSSQSGHNTVSWYQQALGQGPQFIFQYYREEENGRGNFPPRFSGLQFPNYSSELNVNALELDDSALYLCASSEGLAGRTDTQYFGPGTRLTVL.

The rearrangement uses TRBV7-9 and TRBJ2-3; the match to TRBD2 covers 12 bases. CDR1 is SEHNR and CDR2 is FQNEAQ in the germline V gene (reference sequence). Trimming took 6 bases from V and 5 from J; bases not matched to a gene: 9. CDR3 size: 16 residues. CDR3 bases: TGTGCCAGCAGAAGGACAGGACTAGCGGGGCAAGATACGCAGTATTTT. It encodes CASRRTGLAGQDTQYF.

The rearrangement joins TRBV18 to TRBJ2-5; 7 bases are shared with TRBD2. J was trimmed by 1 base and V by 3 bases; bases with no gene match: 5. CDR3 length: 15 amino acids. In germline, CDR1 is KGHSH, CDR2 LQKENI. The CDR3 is CASSPSASGQETQYF. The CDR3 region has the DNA TGTGCCAGCTCACCCTCGGCTAGCGGCCAAGAGACCCAGTACTTC. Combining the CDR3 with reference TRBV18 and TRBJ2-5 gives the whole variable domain NAGVMQNPRHLVRRRGQEARLRCSPMKGHSHVYWYRQLPEEGLKFMVYLQKENIIDESGMPKERFSAEFPKEGPSILRIQQVVRGDSAAYFCASSPSASGQETQYFGPGTRLLVL.

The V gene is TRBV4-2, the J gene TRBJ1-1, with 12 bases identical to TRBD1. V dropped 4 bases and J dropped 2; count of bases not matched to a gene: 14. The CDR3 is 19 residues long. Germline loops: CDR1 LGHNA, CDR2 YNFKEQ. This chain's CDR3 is CASSPGPRDRGRGNTEAFF. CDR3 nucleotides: TGTGCCAGCAGCCCGGGGCCCCGGGACAGGGGGCGCGGTAACACTGAAGCTTTCTTT.

The DNA for the CDR3 is TGCGCCAGCAGCCCACGGACAGACGAAAAACTGTTTTTT. The encoded protein is CASSPRTDEKLFF. This chain links TRBV5-1 with TRBJ1-4, with D perhaps matching TRBD1 (6 bases). V lost 4 bases and J 8 bases, leaving 12 bases between the germline ends. This CDR3 has 13 amino acids. Germline-derived CDR1 and CDR2 are SGHRS and YFSETQ.

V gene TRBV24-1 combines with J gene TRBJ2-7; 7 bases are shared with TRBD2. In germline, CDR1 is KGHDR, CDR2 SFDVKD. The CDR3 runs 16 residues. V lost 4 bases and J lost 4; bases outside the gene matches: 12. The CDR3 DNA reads TGTGCCACCAGTGACGCGGCCGGGGGAGGGAAGTACGAGCAGTACTTC. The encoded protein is CATSDAAGGGKYEQYF.

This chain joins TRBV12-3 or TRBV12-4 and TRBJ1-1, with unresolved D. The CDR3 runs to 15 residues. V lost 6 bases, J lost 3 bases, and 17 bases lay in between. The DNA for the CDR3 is TGTGCCAGCAGCTTCCGCCCGGTAAGGCACACTGAAGCTTTCTTT. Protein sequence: CASSFRPVRHTEAFF.

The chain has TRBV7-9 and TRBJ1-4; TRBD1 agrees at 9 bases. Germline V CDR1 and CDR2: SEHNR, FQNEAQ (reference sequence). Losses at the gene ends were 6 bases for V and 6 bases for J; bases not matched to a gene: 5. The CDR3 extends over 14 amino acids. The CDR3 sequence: CASSLRDRDEKLFF. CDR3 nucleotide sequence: TGTGCCAGCAGTCTCCGGGACAGGGATGAAAAACTGTTTTTT.

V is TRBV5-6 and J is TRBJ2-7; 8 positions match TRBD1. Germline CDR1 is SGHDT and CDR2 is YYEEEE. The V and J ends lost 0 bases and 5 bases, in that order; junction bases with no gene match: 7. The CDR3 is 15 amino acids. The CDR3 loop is CASSLGTGNIHEQYF. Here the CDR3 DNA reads TGTGCCAGCAGCTTGGGGACAGGGAACATCCACGAGCAGTACTTC.

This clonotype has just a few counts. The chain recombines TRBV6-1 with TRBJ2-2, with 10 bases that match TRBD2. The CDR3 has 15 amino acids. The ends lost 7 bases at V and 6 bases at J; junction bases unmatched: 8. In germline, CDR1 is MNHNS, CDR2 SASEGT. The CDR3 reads CASKSSGGAPGELFF. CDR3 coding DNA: TGTGCCAGCAAATCGAGCGGGGGGGCCCCCGGGGAGCTGTTTTTT.

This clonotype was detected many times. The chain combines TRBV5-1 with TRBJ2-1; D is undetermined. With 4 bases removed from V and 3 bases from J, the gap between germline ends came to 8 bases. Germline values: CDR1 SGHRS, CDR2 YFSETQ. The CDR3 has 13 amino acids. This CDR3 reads CASSMFSYNEQFF. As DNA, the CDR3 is TGCGCCAGCAGCATGTTTAGCTACAATGAGCAGTTCTTC.

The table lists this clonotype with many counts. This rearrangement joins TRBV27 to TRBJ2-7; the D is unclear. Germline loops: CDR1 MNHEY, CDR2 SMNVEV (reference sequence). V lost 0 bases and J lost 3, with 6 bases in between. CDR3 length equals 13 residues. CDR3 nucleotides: TGTGCCAGCAGTTTATCAATCCGCTACGAGCAGTACTTC. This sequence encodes CASSLSIRYEQYF.

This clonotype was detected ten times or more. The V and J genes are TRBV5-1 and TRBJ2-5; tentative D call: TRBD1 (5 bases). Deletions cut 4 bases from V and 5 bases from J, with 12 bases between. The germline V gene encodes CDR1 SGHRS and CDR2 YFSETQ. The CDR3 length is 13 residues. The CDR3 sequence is CASSPLGVETQYF. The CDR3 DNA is TGCGCCAGCAGCCCCCTAGGGGTGGAGACCCAGTACTTC.

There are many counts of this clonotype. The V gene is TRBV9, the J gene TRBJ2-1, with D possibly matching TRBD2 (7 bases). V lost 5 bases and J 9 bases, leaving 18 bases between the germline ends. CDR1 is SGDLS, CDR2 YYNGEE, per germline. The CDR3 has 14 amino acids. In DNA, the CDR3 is TGTGCCAGCAGTAGGGGGGGGGCCACAAGTGAGCAGTTCTTC. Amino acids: CASSRGGATSEQFF. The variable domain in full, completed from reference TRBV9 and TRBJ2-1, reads DSGVTQTPKHLITATGQRVTLRCSPRSGDLSVYWYQQSLDQGLQFLIQYYNGEERAKGNILERFSAQQFPDLHSELNLSSLELGDSALYFCASSRGGATSEQFFGPGTRLTVL.

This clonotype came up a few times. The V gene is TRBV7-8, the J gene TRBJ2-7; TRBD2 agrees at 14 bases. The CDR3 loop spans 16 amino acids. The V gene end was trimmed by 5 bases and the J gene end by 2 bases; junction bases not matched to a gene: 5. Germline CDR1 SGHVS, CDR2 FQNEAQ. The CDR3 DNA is TGTGCCAGCAGCCGGACTAGCGGGGGGCTCCCCTACGAGCAGTACTTC. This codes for CASSRTSGGLPYEQYF.

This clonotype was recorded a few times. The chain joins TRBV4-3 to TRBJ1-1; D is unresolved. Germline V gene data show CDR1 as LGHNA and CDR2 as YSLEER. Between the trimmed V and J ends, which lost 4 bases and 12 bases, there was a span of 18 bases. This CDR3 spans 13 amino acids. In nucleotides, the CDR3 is TGCGCCAGCAGCCCCTCGGGAGAAAGGCAAACTTTCTTT. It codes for CASSPSGERQTFF.

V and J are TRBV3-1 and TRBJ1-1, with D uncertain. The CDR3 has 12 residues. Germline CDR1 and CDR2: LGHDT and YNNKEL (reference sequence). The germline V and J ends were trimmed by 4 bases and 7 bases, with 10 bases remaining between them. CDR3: CASSLPGLEAFF. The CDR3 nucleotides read TGTGCCAGCAGCCTCCCCGGGCTTGAAGCTTTCTTT. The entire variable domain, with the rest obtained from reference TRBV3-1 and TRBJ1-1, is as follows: DTAVSQTPKYLVTQMGNDKSIKCEQNLGHDTMYWYKQDSKKFLKIMFSYNNKELIINETVPNRFSPKSPDKAHLNLHINSLELGDSAVYFCASSLPGLEAFFGQGTRLTVV.

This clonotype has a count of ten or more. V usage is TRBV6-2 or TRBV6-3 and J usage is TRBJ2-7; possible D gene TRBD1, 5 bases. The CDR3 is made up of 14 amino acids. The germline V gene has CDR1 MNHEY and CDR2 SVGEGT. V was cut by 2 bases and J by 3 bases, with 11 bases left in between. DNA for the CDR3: TGTGCCAGCAGTTACCAGGGAAGCATCTACGAGCAGTACTTC. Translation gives CASSYQGSIYEQYF.

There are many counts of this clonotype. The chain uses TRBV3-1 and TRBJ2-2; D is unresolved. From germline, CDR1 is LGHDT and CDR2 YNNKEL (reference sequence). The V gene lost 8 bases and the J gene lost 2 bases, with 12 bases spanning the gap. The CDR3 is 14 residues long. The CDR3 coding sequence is TGTGCCAGCGGGCCGAGGACCAACACCGGGGAGCTGTTTTTT. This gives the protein CASGPRTNTGELFF.

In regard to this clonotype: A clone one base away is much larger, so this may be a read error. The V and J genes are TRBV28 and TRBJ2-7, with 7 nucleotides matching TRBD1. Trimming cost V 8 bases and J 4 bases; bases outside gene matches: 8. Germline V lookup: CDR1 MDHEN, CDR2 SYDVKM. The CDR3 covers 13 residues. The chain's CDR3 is CASGGWDRYEQYF. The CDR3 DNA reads TGTGCCAGCGGAGGTTGGGACAGATACGAGCAGTACTTC.

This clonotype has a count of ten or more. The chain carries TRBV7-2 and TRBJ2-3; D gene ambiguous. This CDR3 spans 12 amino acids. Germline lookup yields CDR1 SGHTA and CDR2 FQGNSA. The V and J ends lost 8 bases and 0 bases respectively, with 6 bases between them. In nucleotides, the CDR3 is TGTGCCAGCGCCCCAAGCACAGATACGCAGTATTTT. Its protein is CASAPSTDTQYF.

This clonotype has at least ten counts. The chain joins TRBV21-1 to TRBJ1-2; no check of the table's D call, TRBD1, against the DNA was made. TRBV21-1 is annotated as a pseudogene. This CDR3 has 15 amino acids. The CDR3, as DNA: TGTGCCAGCAGCAAAGGATCAGGGACCGACTATGGCTACACCTTC. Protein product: CASSKGSGTDYGYTF.

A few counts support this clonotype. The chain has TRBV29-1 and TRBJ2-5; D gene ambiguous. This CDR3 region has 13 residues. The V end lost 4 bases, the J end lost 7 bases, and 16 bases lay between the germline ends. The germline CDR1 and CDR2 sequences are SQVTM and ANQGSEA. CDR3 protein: CSVAANVDVTQYF. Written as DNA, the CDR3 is TGCAGCGTTGCGGCAAATGTGGACGTGACCCAGTACTTC.

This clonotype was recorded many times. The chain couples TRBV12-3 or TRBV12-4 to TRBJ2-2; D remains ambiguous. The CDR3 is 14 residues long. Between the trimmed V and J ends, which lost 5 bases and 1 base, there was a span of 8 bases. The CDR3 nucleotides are TGTGCCAGCAGTCCTAGTAGGAACACCGGGGAGCTGTTTTTT. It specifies CASSPSRNTGELFF.

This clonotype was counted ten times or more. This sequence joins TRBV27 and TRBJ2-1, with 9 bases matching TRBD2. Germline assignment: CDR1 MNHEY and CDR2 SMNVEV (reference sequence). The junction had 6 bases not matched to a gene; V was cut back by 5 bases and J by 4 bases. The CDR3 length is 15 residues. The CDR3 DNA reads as TGTGCCAGCAGTAATCGACTAGCGGTTTACAATGAGCAGTTCTTC. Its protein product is CASSNRLAVYNEQFF.